A selection of T cell receptor beta chains follows, all from one sample in a study of human T cells and chemical hapten exposure. One entry per CDR3 protein, called by TCRdb with MiXCR from the RACE reads. Of roughly 180,000 distinct CDR3 sequences listed, approximately 20% are singletons. This material consisted of whole blood, taken in connection with sensitization to the hapten diphenylcyclopropenone (DPC). The origin of the receptors is a woman in her 50s with alopecia areata. Some clones in this sample may be carry-over from other donors' samples. Each CDR3 is given with its conserved first and last residue. A D gene is named only where the DNA matches it firmly. Size tells how often a clone was seen (once, few, many) or the class of an expanded clone, and some rows leave it out.

J gene	clone size	V gene	D gene	CDR3 protein	CDR3 DNA
TRBJ1-1	.	TRBV6-6	.	CASSLPRGEAFF	TGTGCCAGCAGTCTTCCGAGAGGTGAAGCTTTCTTT
TRBJ2-5	.	TRBV18	.	CASSPFLETQYF	TGTGCCAGCTCACCATTTCTCGAGACCCAGTACTTC
TRBJ1-6	few	TRBV7-3	.	CASNIWGNFTSPLHF	TGTGCCAGCAACATATGGGGGAATTTTACTTCACCCCTCCACTTT
TRBJ2-2	.	TRBV29-1	.	CSVYTPNTWTGELFF	TGCAGCGTCTACACTCCGAATACGTGGACCGGGGAGCTGTTTTTT
TRBJ2-7	.	TRBV12-3/TRBV12-4	.	CASSFGRSSYEQYF	TGTGCCAGCAGTTTCGGCCGGAGCTCCTACGAGCAGTACTTC
TRBJ2-6	.	TRBV24-1	.	CATSDPHSGANVLTF	TGTGCCACCAGTGACCCTCACTCTGGGGCCAACGTCCTGACTTTC
TRBJ2-3	many	TRBV2	.	CASSDTAYHTDTQYF	TGTGCCAGCAGTGATACGGCATATCACACAGATACGCAGTATTTT
TRBJ1-6	few	TRBV2	.	CATSQGGPNSPLHF	TGTGCCACCTCACAAGGGGGACCCAATTCACCCCTCCACTTT
TRBJ1-2	many	TRBV20-1	.	CSASGGLYSDGYTF	TGCAGTGCTAGCGGCGGGTTATATTCGGATGGCTACACCTTC
TRBJ2-1	.	TRBV7-2	.	CASSSGEEQFF	TGTGCCAGCAGCTCCGGGGAGGAGCAGTTCTTC
TRBJ2-7	.	TRBV4-2	.	CASSQGHSGTYEQYF	TGTGCCAGCAGCCAGGGCCATAGCGGAACCTACGAGCAGTACTTC
TRBJ2-7	few	TRBV15	.	CATSRDRRGDEQYF	TGTGCCACCAGCAGAGATCGTCGAGGGGACGAGCAGTACTTC
TRBJ2-6	.	TRBV6-2/TRBV6-3	TRBD2	CASSYSPGLAGGDSGANVLTF	TGTGCCAGCAGTTACTCACCGGGACTAGCGGGAGGGGACTCTGGGGCCAACGTCCTGACTTTC
TRBJ2-5	.	TRBV9	.	CASSVSWDSAQATQYF	TGTGCCAGCAGCGTAAGTTGGGACTCGGCCCAAGCGACCCAGTACTTC
TRBJ2-1	.	TRBV13	TRBD2	CASSLGGTSSYNEQFF	TGTGCCAGCAGCTTAGGTGGGACTAGCTCCTACAATGAGCAGTTCTTC
TRBJ2-1	few	TRBV20-1	TRBD2	CSVTTSGYNEQFF	TGCAGTGTTACGACTAGCGGATACAATGAGCAGTTCTTC
TRBJ2-4	few	TRBV29-1	.	CSVGPGQSGAGIQYF	TGCAGCGTTGGACCAGGACAGTCGGGAGCGGGCATTCAGTACTTC
TRBJ1-1	few	TRBV20-1	.	CSARDLGGGGRTEAFF	TGCAGTGCTAGAGATTTGGGGGGCGGCGGACGCACTGAAGCTTTCTTT
TRBJ1-3	medium-sized	TRBV29-1	TRBD1	CSVLTGGGNTIYF	TGCAGCGTGCTGACAGGGGGTGGAAACACCATATATTTT
TRBJ1-2	.	TRBV20-1	.	CSARAAYGYTF	TGCAGTGCTAGGGCTGCTTATGGCTACACCTTC
TRBJ2-7	few	TRBV20-1	TRBD1	CSARRTGYYEQYF	TGCAGTGCTAGACGGACAGGGTACTACGAGCAGTACTTC
TRBJ1-3	few	TRBV7-9	TRBD1	CASRWTGSGNTIYF	TGTGCCAGCAGGTGGACAGGTTCTGGAAACACCATATATTTT
TRBJ2-1	few	TRBV29-1	TRBD2	CSVGWLAAGAYNEQFF	TGCAGCGTTGGTTGGCTAGCGGCAGGAGCCTACAATGAGCAGTTCTTC
TRBJ1-3	few	TRBV18	.	CASSPLTVSGNTIYF	TGTGCCAGCTCACCACTTACAGTCTCTGGAAACACCATATATTTT